The 31 T cell receptor beta chains below all came from one sample that was sequenced in a study of cytomegalovirus exposure and HLA in healthy donors. The repertoire was sequenced with immunoSEQ multiplex PCR; TCRdb's copy has only in-frame clones and lacks some. The data hold 140,000 to 150,000 clones, with about 95% observed a single time. Sequenced sample: PBMCs. The receptors derive from a man aged 18 to 29 in good health and CMV-seropositive.

This chain connects TRBV19 to TRBJ1-1, with D unclear. The CDR3 sequence is 12 residues long. Looked up from germline, CDR1 is LNHDA and CDR2 is SQIVND (reference sequence). V was cut by 5 bases and J by 1 base, with 5 bases left in between. The CDR3 here is CASSYGNTEAFF. The CDR3 bases are TGTGCCAGTAGTTACGGGAACACTGAAGCTTTCTTT. The entire variable domain, with the rest obtained from reference TRBV19 and TRBJ1-1, is as follows: DGGITQSPKYLFRKEGQNVTLSCEQNLNHDAMYWYRQDPGQGLRLIYYSQIVNDFQKGDIAEGYSVSREKKESFPLTVTSAQKNPTAFYLCASSYGNTEAFFGQGTRLTVV.

The chain carries TRBV18 and TRBJ2-1, with a possible D match to TRBD2 (6 bases). The CDR3 runs 12 residues. Germline assignment: CDR1 KGHSH and CDR2 LQKENI. With 4 bases removed from V and 9 bases from J, the gap between germline ends came to 10 bases. CDR3 bases: TGTGCCAGCTCACTTCCGGGACTTGAGCAGTTCTTC. This sequence encodes CASSLPGLEQFF.

The CDR3: CASSATGFYTDTQYF. The CDR3 DNA follows: TGTGCCAGCAGTGCGACAGGTTTCTACACAGATACGCAGTATTTT. This chain links TRBV28 with TRBJ2-3, with D possibly TRBD1 on 6 matching bases. The V gene's germline CDR1 is MDHEN and CDR2 SYDVKM. Trimming shortened V by 5 bases and J by 2 bases, and 14 bases separated the two germline ends. CDR3 length: 15 amino acids.

The rearrangement uses TRBV28 and TRBJ2-7; 8 bases are shared with TRBD1. The CDR3 has 13 residues. Germline loops: CDR1 MDHEN, CDR2 SYDVKM. V shed 6 bases, J shed 5 bases, and the junction held 6 bases outside the gene matches. Written as DNA, the CDR3 is TGTGCCAGCAGCCCAGGACAGGGCGACGAGCAGTACTTC. This codes for CASSPGQGDEQYF.

The chain is built from TRBV6-1 and TRBJ2-7; a possible D gene is TRBD2 (6 bases). Germline V gene sequence: CDR1 MNHNS, CDR2 SASEGT. The CDR3 has 15 amino acids. Trimming stripped 7 bases from V and 0 bases from J, with 16 bases between. CDR3 nucleotide sequence: TGTGCCAGCAACTCCGGGACTGGAAGCTCCTACGAGCAGTACTTC. This sequence encodes CASNSGTGSSYEQYF.

The chain combines TRBV10-3 with TRBJ1-2; D gene uncertain. Germline CDR1 ENHRY, CDR2 SYGVKD. The CDR3 covers 11 residues. Trimming cost V 6 bases and J 8 bases, with 10 bases left between them. The CDR3 nucleotides read TGTGCCATCAGCCCGGGAGGGGGCTACACCTTC. It encodes CAISPGGGYTF.

The chain links TRBV7-9 to TRBJ2-1; 10 bases match TRBD1. With V trimmed by 1 base and J by 6 bases, 12 bases remained unmatched. In germline, CDR1 is SEHNR, CDR2 FQNEAQ (reference sequence). The CDR3 loop spans 18 amino acids. The CDR3 DNA reads TGTGCCAGCAGCTTAGTGGGGACAGGGGCGACCCTGGGCAATGAGCAGTTCTTC. This sequence encodes CASSLVGTGATLGNEQFF.

The rearrangement joins TRBV23-1 to TRBJ1-2, with D tentatively TRBD1 (5 bases). TRBV23-1 is flagged as an ORF with uncertain function. V lost 4 bases and J lost 6, with 18 bases in between. The length of the CDR3 is 15 residues. In nucleotides, the CDR3 is TGCGCCAGCAGTCCCTACTGGGGGGGTGAGGATGGCTACACCTTC. This sequence encodes CASSPYWGGEDGYTF.

V gene TRBV7-3 combines with J gene TRBJ1-1; 7 bases map to TRBD1. Germline V CDR1 and CDR2: SGHTA, FQGTGA. The CDR3 is 14 amino acids. With 6 bases clipped from V and 5 bases from J, the junction kept 9 bases outside the gene matches. CDR3 sequence: CASSYRGSGTEAFF. CDR3 sequence (DNA): TGTGCCAGCAGTTACAGGGGAAGCGGAACTGAAGCTTTCTTT.

As to this clone: Different DNA sequences within this sample yield the same CDR3. The rearrangement joins TRBV27 to TRBJ1-2; 7 bases match TRBD1. Germline V CDR1 and CDR2: MNHEY, SMNVEV (reference sequence). The CDR3 runs to 13 residues. The ends lost 6 bases at V and 8 bases at J; junction bases unmatched: 9. The CDR3: CASSPEGAGGYTF. As DNA, the CDR3 is TGTGCCAGCAGCCCAGAGGGGGCGGGGGGCTACACCTTC.

This chain links TRBV6-5 with TRBJ1-1; 7 bases are a match to TRBD1. The CDR3 contains 15 residues. CDR1 is MNHEY and CDR2 is SVGAGI in the germline V gene. V shed 5 bases and J 1 base; nucleotides not matched to a gene: 7. The CDR3 DNA reads as TGTGCCAGCAGTAGAAGACAGGGCCAGAACACTGAAGCTTTCTTT. Translating gives CASSRRQGQNTEAFF.

The J gene is TRBJ2-1, the V gene TRBV7-9, with D possibly matching TRBD1 (6 bases). CDR3 length: 17 amino acids. V lost 5 bases, J lost 2 bases, and 19 bases lay in between. Germline CDR1 is SEHNR and CDR2 is FQNEAQ (reference sequence). The CDR3 coding sequence is TGTGCCAGCAGCACAAGCGCCGGGACAAAAACCTACAATGAGCAGTTCTTC. It encodes CASSTSAGTKTYNEQFF.

The rearrangement links TRBV28 to TRBJ2-5; 8 bases are a match to TRBD2. The CDR3 is 13 residues long. From germline, CDR1 is MDHEN and CDR2 SYDVKM. CDR3 nucleotides: TGTGTCACATTAAGGCGGGAGGCGGAGACCCAGTACTTC. It yields the protein CVTLRREAETQYF.

The gene calls are TRBV5-1 and TRBJ2-3; TRBD2 is a possible D gene (6 bases). Germline CDR1 is SGHRS and CDR2 is YFSETQ. V was clipped by 1 base and J by 3 bases, with 9 bases between them. This CDR3 is 14 amino acids long. CDR3 residues: CASSLLSGTDTQYF. CDR3 DNA: TGCGCCAGCAGCTTGCTCAGCGGGACAGATACGCAGTATTTT.

This clone was detected only once. The chain couples TRBV6-5 to TRBJ1-4; 7 bases map to TRBD1. The CDR3 sequence is 13 residues long. Germline V lookup: CDR1 MNHEY, CDR2 SVGAGI. V lost 5 bases to trimming and J lost 8 bases; unmatched junction nucleotides: 5. In DNA, the CDR3 is TGTGCCAGCAGTATGACAGGGACGGAAAAACTGTTTTTT. This codes for CASSMTGTEKLFF.

J is TRBJ2-1 and V is TRBV2, with D possibly matching TRBD1 (6 bases). This CDR3 region has 13 residues. In germline, CDR1 is SNHLY, CDR2 FYNNEI. Trimming took off 7 bases at V and 6 bases at J, with 13 bases between the two ends. CDR3 sequence reads: CASTPTGINEQFF. Here the CDR3 DNA reads TGTGCCAGCACCCCCACAGGGATCAATGAGCAGTTCTTC.

The genes are TRBV7-2 and TRBJ2-7, with D perhaps TRBD1 (7 bases). The CDR3 totals 14 residues. Germline V CDR1 and CDR2: SGHTA, FQGNSA. V was pared by 4 bases and J by 3 bases, with 13 bases between. The CDR3 loop reads CASSSGGFGYEQYF. The CDR3 nucleotides are TGTGCCAGCAGCTCAGGGGGGTTCGGCTACGAGCAGTACTTC.

The rearrangement links TRBV5-1 to TRBJ1-1, with 7 bases fitting TRBD1. Germline CDR1 reads SGHRS; CDR2 reads YFSETQ. With 4 bases clipped from V and 1 base from J, the junction kept 4 bases outside the gene matches. This CDR3 has 14 residues. In DNA form, the CDR3 reads TGCGCCAGCAGCCCACAGGGGCAGAACACTGAAGCTTTCTTT. This translates into CASSPQGQNTEAFF.

The chain is built from TRBV28 and TRBJ2-1; weak D call: TRBD2 (6 bases). The germline CDR1 and CDR2 sequences are MDHEN and SYDVKM. Trimming stripped 6 bases from V and 9 bases from J, with 12 bases between. The CDR3 has 12 residues. The CDR3 sequence is CASRLRESEQFF. The CDR3 bases are TGTGCCAGCAGACTCCGGGAGAGTGAGCAGTTCTTC.

The V and J genes are TRBV2 and TRBJ2-2; D gene ambiguous. Between the trimmed V and J ends, which lost 7 bases and 0 bases, there was a span of 6 bases. Germline assignment: CDR1 SNHLY and CDR2 FYNNEI. This CDR3 is built from 13 residues. The CDR3 here is CASMRANTGELFF. CDR3 DNA: TGTGCCAGCATGCGCGCGAACACCGGGGAGCTGTTTTTT.

The chain combines TRBV29-1 with TRBJ2-7; 7 bases are a match to TRBD2. Germline lookup yields CDR1 SQVTM and CDR2 ANQGSEA. CDR3 size: 13 residues. Trimming took 4 bases from V and 6 from J; bases not matched to a gene: 9. CDR3 coding DNA: TGCAGCGTTGTATGGGGGGGAAGTTTCGAGCAGTACTTC. Translation: CSVVWGGSFEQYF.

The rearrangement links TRBV7-2 to TRBJ2-5; 8 bases match TRBD1. The germline CDR1 and CDR2 sequences are SGHTA and FQGNSA. The junction had 15 bases not matched to a gene; V was cut back by 4 bases and J by 5 bases. The CDR3 sequence is 17 residues long. As DNA, the CDR3 is TGTGCCAGCAGCTCTGGACAGGGACGGCGTAATTGGGAGACCCAGTACTTC. Translated: CASSSGQGRRNWETQYF.

This clone was counted a few times. The CDR3 region is CSVGPSGRNEQFF. CDR3 DNA sequence: TGCAGCGTTGGTCCTAGCGGGAGGAATGAGCAGTTCTTC. V is TRBV29-1 and J is TRBJ2-1; 11 bases map to TRBD2. V gave up 4 bases and J gave up 7 bases; unmatched junction bases: 3. The CDR3 contains 13 residues. Germline CDR1 and CDR2: SQVTM and ANQGSEA.

The gene calls are TRBV7-2 and TRBJ1-2; the D gene is possibly TRBD1 (5 bases). Germline V gene sequence: CDR1 SGHTA, CDR2 FQGNSA. This CDR3 comprises 14 residues. V was clipped by 2 bases and J by 8 bases, with 15 bases between them. CDR3 amino acids: CASSLNLPSGGYTF. For the CDR3, the DNA is TGTGCCAGCAGCTTAAACCTTCCCTCAGGGGGCTACACCTTC.

CDR3 DNA: TGCGCCAGCAGCCAAGATCTGTTAGCGGGAATTAACACCGGGGAGCTGTTTTTT. The encoded protein is CASSQDLLAGINTGELFF. J is TRBJ2-2 and V is TRBV4-1, with 8 bases identical to TRBD2. Trimming took 0 bases from V and 2 from J; bases not matched to a gene: 8. Germline V lookup: CDR1 MGHRA, CDR2 YSYEKL. The CDR3 has 18 residues.

The chain combines TRBV5-1 with TRBJ1-4; a weak D match, TRBD1 (6 bases). The germline CDR1 and CDR2 sequences are SGHRS and YFSETQ. V dropped 5 bases and J dropped 3 bases, with 11 bases sitting between them. The CDR3 loop spans 14 amino acids. CDR3 sequence (DNA): TGCGCCAGCAGTTGGGGGGGCTCTAATGAAAAACTGTTTTTT. Encoded protein: CASSWGGSNEKLFF.

The rearrangement uses TRBV29-1 and TRBJ1-4; 7 nucleotides align to TRBD1. Trimming at V came to 6 bases and at J to 8 bases, leaving 12 bases not matched to a gene. The V gene's germline CDR1 is SQVTM and CDR2 ANQGSEA. The CDR3 extends over 14 amino acids. In DNA, the CDR3 is TGCAGCGTAAGGATTGGGACAGCTAGGGAAAAACTGTTTTTT. This codes for CSVRIGTAREKLFF.

The V call is TRBV5-1, the J call TRBJ2-7, with 8 bases that match TRBD2. Germline CDR1 SGHRS, CDR2 YFSETQ. Losses at the gene ends were 2 bases for V and 5 bases for J; bases not matched to a gene: 6. This CDR3 has 14 residues. DNA of the CDR3: TGCGCCAGCAGCTTCGGGGGGGCGGTTGACGAGCAGTACTTC. It encodes CASSFGGAVDEQYF.

The chain couples TRBV2 to TRBJ2-1; a possible D gene is TRBD2 (5 bases). V was clipped by 5 bases and J by 5 bases, with 16 bases between them. Germline lookup yields CDR1 SNHLY and CDR2 FYNNEI. The length of the CDR3 is 15 residues. CDR3 in DNA: TGTGCCAGCAGTCTGCTTACTAGGGCTGACAATGAGCAGTTCTTC. The encoded protein is CASSLLTRADNEQFF.

V gene TRBV9 combines with J gene TRBJ2-3; the D gene is possibly TRBD2 (5 bases). V was cut by 0 bases and J by 0 bases, with 14 bases left in between. CDR1 and CDR2 from the germline V gene are SGDLS and YYNGEE. CDR3 length: 17 amino acids. CDR3 coding DNA: TGTGCCAGCAGCGTAGCCCCTCAGCGGACTAGCACAGATACGCAGTATTTT. Its protein is CASSVAPQRTSTDTQYF.

This sequence joins TRBV14 and TRBJ2-1; weak D call: TRBD2 (5 bases). The CDR3 totals 18 residues. Germline-derived CDR1 and CDR2 are SGHDN and FVKESK. V gave up 1 base and J gave up 0 bases, with 16 bases separating them. The CDR3 DNA is TGTGCCAGCAGCCAAGGGGAGTCTTGGAAAGGCTCCTACAATGAGCAGTTCTTC. The encoded protein is CASSQGESWKGSYNEQFF. The entire variable domain, with the rest obtained from reference TRBV14 and TRBJ2-1, is as follows: EAGVTQFPSHSVIEKGQTVTLRCDPISGHDNLYWYRRVMGKEIKFLLHFVKESKQDESGMPNNRFLAERTGGTYSTLKVQPAELEDSGVYFCASSQGESWKGSYNEQFFGPGTRLTVL.